Following are 20 T cell receptor beta chains from one sample sequenced in a study of OX40 agonist ivuxolimab in advanced cancers. Libraries were prepared by immunoSEQ multiplex PCR; TCRdb keeps only in-frame clonotypes and omits some of them. The sample includes around 100,000 clones, roughly 90% of them seen just once. Here the sequenced sample was CD4+ or CD8+ T cells sorted from blood, taken in a trial of the OX40 agonist ivuxolimab. These receptors came from an adult with an advanced solid tumor such as melanoma, head and neck, liver or kidney cancer.

This clone was found once. The chain recombines TRBV5-6 with TRBJ1-2; perhaps TRBD1 as D (6 bases). In germline, CDR1 is SGHDT, CDR2 YYEEEE. The CDR3 sequence is 15 residues long. With 3 bases removed from V and 6 bases from J, the gap between germline ends came to 18 bases. CDR3 loop: CASSSQGRELHGYTF. DNA of the CDR3: TGTGCCAGCAGCTCTCAGGGGAGGGAATTGCATGGCTACACCTTC.

The V call is TRBV28, the J call TRBJ2-5; no firm D call. CDR3 length: 14 amino acids. Trimming removed 6 bases at V and 4 bases at J, with 15 bases between. The germline CDR1 and CDR2 sequences are MDHEN and SYDVKM. For the CDR3, the DNA is TGTGCCAGCAGCGCAGGCTACCGAGGAGAGACCCAGTACTTC. The encoded protein is CASSAGYRGETQYF.

The rearrangement links TRBV9 to TRBJ2-7, with 8 bases lining up with TRBD1. The CDR3 has 12 amino acids. Germline CDR1 and CDR2: SGDLS and YYNGEE. J lost 7 bases, V lost 0 bases, and 0 bases had no gene match. The CDR3 nucleotides are TGTGCCAGCAGCGTAGGGACAGGGGAGCAGTACTTC. This sequence encodes CASSVGTGEQYF.

V and J are TRBV6-6 and TRBJ1-2; possible D gene TRBD1, 6 bases. With 6 bases removed from V and 8 bases from J, the gap between germline ends came to 10 bases. The CDR3 is made up of 11 amino acids. CDR1 is MNHNY, CDR2 SVGAGI, per germline (reference sequence). This CDR3 is CASRQGGGYTF. In DNA form, the CDR3 reads TGTGCCAGCAGACAGGGCGGCGGCTACACCTTC.

The chain has TRBV6-5 and TRBJ1-1; the D is unclear. Trimming left V 4 bases short and J 1 base short, with 10 bases between. The CDR3 is 14 amino acids. CDR1 MNHEY and CDR2 SVGAGI come from the germline V gene. In nucleotides, the CDR3 is TGTGCCAGCAGTTCGGGCAGTGGGAACACTGAAGCTTTCTTT. Its translation is CASSSGSGNTEAFF.

CDR3 nucleotide sequence: TGCGCCAGCAGCTTGTCAGAGACAGGGGGAAACTATGGCTACACCTTC. Residues: CASSLSETGGNYGYTF. The rearrangement links TRBV5-1 to TRBJ1-2, with TRBD1 matching over 9 bases. The V gene's germline CDR1 is SGHRS and CDR2 YFSETQ. The length of the CDR3 is 16 residues. V was pared by 1 base and J by 2 bases, with 6 bases of the junction left unmatched.

Regarding this clone: One junction end disagrees with the germline gene, perhaps due to a read error. The chain is built from TRBV5-5 and TRBJ1-5; no clear D gene. This CDR3 is 13 amino acids long. Germline V CDR1 and CDR2: SGHKS, YYEKEE (reference sequence). The CDR3 bases are TGTGCCAGCAGCTTGGATAGCGATCAGCCCCAGCATTTT. This encodes CASSLDSDQPQHF.

This clone was detected once. This chain connects TRBV7-9 to TRBJ1-1; 7 nucleotides agree with TRBD1. This CDR3 is 14 amino acids long. With 5 bases clipped from V and 1 base from J, the junction kept 4 bases outside the gene matches. In germline, CDR1 is SEHNR, CDR2 FQNEAQ (reference sequence). CDR3: CASSPRQGNTEAFF. CDR3 nucleotides: TGTGCCAGCAGCCCACGACAGGGGAACACTGAAGCTTTCTTT. The complete variable domain, with remaining parts taken from reference TRBV7-9 and TRBJ1-1, reads DTGVSQNPRHKITKRGQNVTFRCDPISEHNRLYWYRQTLGQGPEFLTYFQNEAQLEKSRLLSDRFSAERPKGSFSTLEIQRTEQGDSAMYLCASSPRQGNTEAFFGQGTRLTVV.

The chain joins TRBV7-3 to TRBJ2-3; 10 positions match TRBD2. Germline values: CDR1 SGHTA, CDR2 FQGTGA. The CDR3 is 15 amino acids. J was trimmed by 2 bases and V by 6 bases; bases with no gene match: 5. CDR3: CASRRGLADTDTQYF. The CDR3 nucleotides read TGTGCCAGCAGAAGAGGACTAGCGGACACAGATACGCAGTATTTT.

The table lists this clone with a count of one. The chain combines TRBV7-8 with TRBJ2-3, with D unclear. V lost 5 bases, J lost 7 bases, and 25 bases lay in between. The CDR3 totals 17 residues. CDR1 and CDR2 (germline): SGHVS, FQNEAQ. The CDR3 is CASSPGRLSNLSYTQYF. The CDR3 region has the DNA TGTGCCAGCAGCCCAGGACGCCTATCCAACCTGTCGTATACGCAGTATTTT.

In regard to this clone: Relative to the germline gene, one junction end is altered; a read error may explain this. V gene TRBV7-7 combines with J gene TRBJ2-1; 12 bases match TRBD2. The CDR3 sequence is 20 residues long. Per germline, CDR1 SSHAT and CDR2 FNYEAQ (reference sequence). Here the CDR3 reads CASSSPRPSGRAMVDNEQFF. The DNA of the CDR3 is TGTGCTAGCAGCTCGCCGAGACCTAGCGGGAGGGCGATGGTTGACAATGAGCAGTTCTTC.

The V call is TRBV7-9, the J call TRBJ2-3, with D possibly matching TRBD2 (6 bases). The germline gives CDR1 SEHNR, CDR2 FQNEAQ (reference sequence). This CDR3 comprises 16 residues. V was shortened by 5 bases and J by 3 bases, with 18 bases between the two germline ends. For the CDR3, the DNA is TGTGCCAGCAGCGCCGACCTACCCGCGGGAACAGATACGCAGTATTTT. Translating it yields CASSADLPAGTDTQYF.

The V gene is TRBV7-2, the J gene TRBJ2-3; 8 nucleotides align to TRBD2. CDR1 and CDR2 (germline): SGHTA, FQGNSA. Unmatched junction bases numbered 7, after V lost 5 bases and J lost 6 bases. The CDR3 has 14 amino acids. The CDR3 spells CASSRLAGRDTQYF. DNA of the CDR3: TGTGCCAGCAGCCGGTTAGCGGGAAGGGATACGCAGTATTTT.

V gene TRBV4-2 combines with J gene TRBJ1-2; D is undetermined. CDR1 is LGHNA and CDR2 is YNFKEQ in the germline V gene. The germline V and J ends were trimmed by 1 base and 0 bases, with 9 bases remaining between them. This CDR3 contains 15 residues. The CDR3 loop is CASSQGEAPNYGYTF. The CDR3 DNA reads TGTGCCAGCAGCCAAGGGGAGGCGCCTAACTATGGCTACACCTTC.

The chain is built from TRBV27 and TRBJ2-1; D remains unclear. The CDR3 length is 17 residues. Germline V CDR1 and CDR2: MNHEY, SMNVEV (reference sequence). V shed 0 bases and J shed 1 base, with 13 bases lying between them. The CDR3 DNA follows: TGTGCCAGCAGTTTATCCCCGGCCAGCGATTCCTACAATGAGCAGTTCTTC. Translation: CASSLSPASDSYNEQFF.

The rearrangement uses TRBV19 and TRBJ2-2; 7 bases line up with TRBD1. The CDR3 length is 14 residues. Trimming cost V 9 bases and J 6 bases; bases outside gene matches: 10. Germline loops: CDR1 LNHDA, CDR2 SQIVND (reference sequence). In DNA, the CDR3 is TGTGCCAGCCGTTACGACAGGGCTGCCGGGGAGCTGTTTTTT. Amino acids: CASRYDRAAGELFF.

This chain links TRBV6-5 with TRBJ2-7; weak D call: TRBD1 (5 bases). V was pared by 7 bases and J by 0 bases, with 13 bases between. CDR1 MNHEY and CDR2 SVGAGI come from the germline V gene. This CDR3 spans 14 amino acids. The CDR3 spells CASKTGYSSYEQYF. As DNA, the CDR3 is TGTGCCAGCAAAACAGGCTATAGCTCCTACGAGCAGTACTTC.

This sequence joins TRBV19 and TRBJ2-7, with D possibly called TRBD1 or TRBD2 (5 bases each). The ends were cut back, 5 bases at V and 4 bases at J, with 18 bases in the middle. Germline V CDR1 and CDR2: LNHDA, SQIVND (reference sequence). The CDR3 sequence is 15 residues long. The CDR3 DNA reads TGTGCCAGTAGTCACCCGGGGCGGGCCGGGTACGAGCAGTACTTC. Protein sequence: CASSHPGRAGYEQYF.

The chain has TRBV5-1 and TRBJ1-3, with 7 bases matching TRBD1. Trimming cost V 7 bases and J 2 bases; bases outside gene matches: 9. The CDR3 is 15 residues long. The germline V gene encodes CDR1 SGHRS and CDR2 YFSETQ. CDR3 in DNA: TGCGCCAGCGAAAGGGACAGAGATACTGGAAACACCATATATTTT. Encoded protein: CASERDRDTGNTIYF. Filled out from reference TRBV5-1 and TRBJ1-3, the complete variable domain reads KAGVTQTPRYLIKTRGQQVTLSCSPISGHRSVSWYQQTPGQGLQFLFEYFSETQRNKGNFPGRFSGRQFSNSRSEMNVSTLELGDSALYLCASERDRDTGNTIYFGEGSWLTVV.

The chain is built from TRBV2 and TRBJ1-2; TRBD1 matches 10 bases. J was trimmed by 5 bases and V by 5 bases; bases with no gene match: 17. The CDR3 is made up of 18 amino acids. Germline CDR1 reads SNHLY; CDR2 reads FYNNEI. CDR3 DNA: TGTGCCAGCAGTATGGGGACAGGGGCGATCCAATCCCTATATGGCTACACCTTC. Translating it yields CASSMGTGAIQSLYGYTF.